One sample yielded the 30 T cell receptor beta chains listed below, sequenced in a study of T-cell reconstitution after alpha-beta-depleted transplantation in children (dated by TCRdb to about 2016). What this sample's treatment or condition label stands for: allogeneic hematopoietic cell transplantation with graft depleted of TCRalphabeta T cells and CD19 B cells. Libraries were prepared through PCR. Data came from an Illumina HiSeq 2500. Molecular barcoding was employed in the preparation of TCR libraries, with unique molecular identifiers being used to normalize TCRbeta repertoire quantification. Starting from the raw public reads, TCRdb applied fastp trimming at Q25, assembled clones with MiXCR and retained in-frame beta chains. Each CDR3 protein gets just one entry, which takes the most common genes and DNA from the rows behind it. The sample records under 250,000 distinct CDR3 sequences, 6.6% of which are singletons. 5.5% of the sample is held by the ten biggest clonotypes.

Specimen: PBMCs, collected before TCRalphabeta/CD19-depleted stem cell transplant. These TCRs come from a boy younger than 10 with acute lymphoblastic leukemia, due to receive a stem cell transplant.

The V gene is TRBV30, the J gene TRBJ2-5, with 9 positions matching TRBD2. Germline values: CDR1 GTSNPN, CDR2 SVGIG (reference sequence). Trimming cost V 1 base and J 4 bases; bases outside gene matches: 10. The CDR3 totals 16 residues. The CDR3 sequence: CAWSGEVAGEGETQYF. CDR3 coding DNA: TGTGCCTGGAGTGGTGAAGTAGCGGGAGAGGGAGAGACCCAGTACTTC.

The rearrangement uses TRBV7-9 and TRBJ2-6; a weak D match, TRBD2 (5 bases). V was trimmed by 5 bases and J by 3 bases, leaving 11 bases between them. CDR3 length: 15 residues. Germline V gives CDR1 SEHNR, CDR2 FQNEAQ (reference sequence). CDR3 coding DNA: TGTGCCAGCAGCGAGGACTTTGGTGGGGCCAACGTCCTGACTTTC. It codes for CASSEDFGGANVLTF.

This clonotype was seen repeatedly, ten times or more. The CDR3 DNA sequence: TGTGCCAGCAGTTACGGGGGCCGTTCATCAGAGACCCAGTACTTC. Protein sequence: CASSYGGRSSETQYF. This sequence joins TRBV6-5 and TRBJ2-5, with D possibly being TRBD1 (6 bases). The CDR3 is 15 amino acids. V lost 2 bases to trimming and J lost 4 bases, with 14 bases between them. Germline V gene lookup returns CDR1 MNHEY and CDR2 SVGAGI.

The chain joins TRBV20-1 to TRBJ2-2, with no clear D. The CDR3 has 14 amino acids. Trimming pared 3 bases from V and 3 bases from J, leaving 11 bases between. Germline values: CDR1 DFQATT, CDR2 SNEGSKA (reference sequence). The DNA of the CDR3 is TGCAGTGCTAGGCCAACCACCGACACCGGGGAGCTGTTTTTT. Protein sequence: CSARPTTDTGELFF.

This clonotype was observed a handful of times. This chain links TRBV20-1 with TRBJ2-3, with 7 bases lining up with TRBD2. The CDR3 loop spans 17 amino acids. Per germline, CDR1 DFQATT and CDR2 SNEGSKA (reference sequence). The trim removed 0 bases at V and 0 bases at J, leaving 9 bases unmatched. DNA of the CDR3: TGCAGTGCTAGAGATCTACGGCGGGAGCGTAGCACAGATACGCAGTATTTT. Translation gives CSARDLRRERSTDTQYF.

This clonotype showed up many times. The chain is built from TRBV15 and TRBJ2-1; no reliable D call. The CDR3 totals 15 residues. CDR1 is LNHNV and CDR2 is YYDKDF in the germline V gene (reference sequence). The germline V and J ends were trimmed by 0 bases and 2 bases, with 8 bases remaining between them. The chain's CDR3 is CATSRDAQPYNEQFF. The CDR3 DNA sequence: TGTGCCACCAGCAGAGATGCACAGCCCTACAATGAGCAGTTCTTC.

The J gene is TRBJ1-1, the V gene TRBV6-6; D gene ambiguous. CDR1 MNHNY and CDR2 SVGAGI come from the germline V gene (reference sequence). The CDR3 has 12 amino acids. Trimming left V 3 bases short and J 4 bases short, with 6 bases between. CDR3 DNA sequence: TGTGCCAGCAGTTATATAGGCACTGAAGCTTTCTTT. Protein: CASSYIGTEAFF.

J is TRBJ1-4 and V is TRBV19; 8 bases fit TRBD1. CDR1 and CDR2 from the germline V gene are LNHDA and SQIVND (reference sequence). This CDR3 spans 15 amino acids. With V trimmed by 6 bases and J by 12 bases, 15 bases remained unmatched. Written as DNA, the CDR3 is TGTGCCAGTAGCCGCAGGACAGGGACGATTGAGGAACTGTTTTTT. It specifies CASSRRTGTIEELFF.

Many counts were recorded for this clonotype. This rearrangement joins TRBV20-1 to TRBJ1-4; tentative D call: TRBD1 (5 bases). CDR3 size: 13 residues. Germline assignment: CDR1 DFQATT and CDR2 SNEGSKA (reference sequence). Trimming shortened V by 0 bases and J by 12 bases, and 14 bases separated the two germline ends. The CDR3 nucleotides read TGCAGTGCTAGAGAACCTGGGCGGGGGGAACTGTTTTTT. Amino acid sequence: CSAREPGRGELFF.

This clonotype was seen at least ten times. The chain recombines TRBV20-1 with TRBJ2-3, with TRBD2 matching over 10 bases. V was pared by 3 bases and J by 1 base, with 4 bases of the junction left unmatched. There are 15 residues in the CDR3. Germline V gene lookup returns CDR1 DFQATT and CDR2 SNEGSKA (reference sequence). The CDR3 protein is CSASALAGGTDTQYF. CDR3 sequence (DNA): TGCAGTGCTAGTGCTCTAGCGGGGGGCACAGATACGCAGTATTTT.

The CDR3 DNA is TGCAGTGCTAGGTCCCTAGCGCCTGCCTCTGGGGCCAACGTCCTGACTTTC. The encoded protein is CSARSLAPASGANVLTF. This rearrangement joins TRBV20-1 to TRBJ2-6; D is possibly TRBD2 (6 bases). The V end was cut by 3 bases, the J end by 0 bases, with 15 bases between. This CDR3 contains 17 residues. Germline V lookup: CDR1 DFQATT, CDR2 SNEGSKA (reference sequence).

To note about this clonotype: This may arise from a read error, as a much more abundant clone is one base away. The missing conserved phenylalanine or tryptophan at the end of this CDR3 makes a read error likely. The limits of the CDR3 on the DNA are not certain, so only TCRdb's listed CDR3 is given. The chain has TRBV6-6 and TRBJ1-1. CDR1 MNHNY and CDR2 SVGAGI come from the germline V gene (reference sequence). The CDR3 is 11 amino acids in total, end residues counted. The CDR3 loop is CASSYSRSTFY.

This clonotype has ten or more counts. The gene calls are TRBV29-1 and TRBJ2-5; D is possibly TRBD1 (6 bases). The CDR3 has 13 amino acids. V lost 5 bases and J lost 0, with 10 bases in between. Germline CDR1 reads SQVTM; CDR2 reads ANQGSEA. The CDR3 protein is CSVTGLYQETQYF. CDR3 sequence (DNA): TGCAGCGTTACAGGGTTGTACCAAGAGACCCAGTACTTC. Based on the CDR3 plus reference TRBV29-1 and TRBJ2-5, the full variable domain is SAVISQKPSRDICQRGTSLTIQCQVDSQVTMMFWYRQQPGQSLTLIATANQGSEATYESGFVIDKFPISRPNLTFSTLTVSNMSPEDSSIYLCSVTGLYQETQYFGPGTRLLVL.

This clonotype occurred many times. CDR3 sequence: CASSKGGTSGDLGETQYF. The CDR3, as DNA: TGTGCCAGCAGCAAAGGGGGGACTAGCGGGGATCTGGGCGAGACCCAGTACTTC. This rearrangement joins TRBV21-1 to TRBJ2-5; TRBD2, the D gene given by the table, was not confirmed from the DNA. TRBV21-1 is a documented pseudogene. This CDR3 has 18 amino acids.

The table lists this clonotype with a few counts. The rearrangement joins TRBV6-2 or TRBV6-3 to TRBJ2-3, with TRBD2 identical over 7 bases. V trimming: 9 bases; J trimming: 3 bases; junction bases outside the gene matches: 27. The CDR3 is 20 amino acids. The germline gives CDR1 MNHEY, CDR2 SVGEGT. Here the CDR3 DNA reads TGTGCCAGGATCCCTGAATTGTCCCCAATTCGAGCGGGACCGACAGATACGCAGTATTTT. Translated: CARIPELSPIRAGPTDTQYF.

This clonotype has at least ten counts. The genes are TRBV29-1 and TRBJ2-7; D remains ambiguous. The CDR3 has 11 residues. CDR1 and CDR2 (germline): SQVTM, ANQGSEA. The V end was cut by 0 bases, the J end by 3 bases, with 3 bases between. CDR3 bases: TGCAGCGTTGAAGATCTCTACGAGCAGTACTTC. Translating gives CSVEDLYEQYF.

There are a few counts of this clonotype. V gene TRBV7-2 combines with J gene TRBJ2-4; D is ambiguous. V was cut by 0 bases and J by 0 bases, with 6 bases left in between. CDR1 is SGHTA and CDR2 is FQGNSA in the germline V gene. The CDR3 runs 15 residues. CDR3 DNA sequence: TGTGCCAGCAGCTTAGCAACCATAGCCAAAAACATTCAGTACTTC. This translates into CASSLATIAKNIQYF.

This clonotype has a count of ten or more. The rearrangement uses TRBV7-9 and TRBJ2-1; 8 bases fit TRBD1. V lost 5 bases to trimming and J lost 8 bases; unmatched junction nucleotides: 14. This CDR3 is built from 16 residues. Germline loops: CDR1 SEHNR, CDR2 FQNEAQ (reference sequence). CDR3 amino acids: CASSRNRTGPSHEQFF. The CDR3 DNA is TGTGCCAGCAGCCGAAACCGGACAGGGCCGTCCCATGAGCAGTTCTTC.

This chain uses TRBV12-3 or TRBV12-4 with TRBJ2-1; weak D call: TRBD1 (5 bases). CDR3 length: 14 residues. Trimming stripped 10 bases from V and 7 bases from J, with 20 bases between. The DNA for the CDR3 is TGTGCCACCGCAACCCCAGGGTACGTAAATGAGCAGTTCTTC. This gives the protein CATATPGYVNEQFF.

This clonotype was observed a handful of times. The V gene is TRBV21-1, the J gene TRBJ2-7. TRBV21-1 is given as a pseudogene. The CDR3 is 13 residues long. The CDR3 DNA follows: TGTGCCAGCAGCCCGCGACGGAACTACGAGCAGTACTTC. Amino acid sequence: CASSPRRNYEQYF.

There are a few counts of this clonotype. This rearrangement joins TRBV5-1 to TRBJ2-3, with 7 nucleotides matching TRBD2. The CDR3 is made up of 15 amino acids. The trim removed 9 bases at V and 4 bases at J, leaving 14 bases unmatched. Germline V CDR1 and CDR2: SGHRS, YFSETQ. CDR3 sequence: CATSVAGERADTQYF. DNA of the CDR3: TGCGCCACCTCGGTCGCGGGAGAGAGGGCAGATACGCAGTATTTT.

As regards this clonotype: This may come from a read error, since a much larger clone is one base off. This CDR3 is missing its conserved last phenylalanine or tryptophan, likely due to a read error. V is TRBV30 and J is TRBJ2-2, with D uncertain. The CDR3 is made up of 14 amino acids. CDR1 is GTSNPN, CDR2 SVGIG, per germline (reference sequence). Trimming cost V 3 bases and J 0 bases, with 8 bases left between them. CDR3 region: CAWSPAPNTGELFC. The CDR3 region has the DNA TGTGCCTGGAGCCCCGCGCCGAACACCGGGGAGCTGTTTTGT.

In its sample, this clonotype was seen many times. The chain couples TRBV9 to TRBJ1-1; D is uncertain. This CDR3 comprises 14 residues. V was shortened by 0 bases and J by 0 bases, with 6 bases between the two germline ends. CDR1 is SGDLS, CDR2 YYNGEE, per germline. The CDR3 DNA follows: TGTGCCAGCAGCGTAGCTTGGGTGAACACTGAAGCTTTCTTT. Translating it yields CASSVAWVNTEAFF.

This clonotype was observed at least ten times. The chain has TRBV7-9 and TRBJ2-5; D unclear. This CDR3 region has 13 residues. CDR1 and CDR2 (germline): SEHNR, FQNEAQ (reference sequence). Between the trimmed V and J ends, which lost 5 bases and 3 bases, there was a span of 10 bases. The CDR3 DNA is TGTGCCAGCAGCCCTCCCAGTGAAGAGACCCAGTACTTC. Residues: CASSPPSEETQYF.

This clonotype came up many times. The CDR3 bases are TGTGCCACCAGTGATCCCGGGAACACCGGGGAGCTGTTTTTT. Amino acids: CATSDPGNTGELFF. The chain links TRBV24-1 to TRBJ2-2; no clear D. With 3 bases removed from V and 1 base from J, the gap between germline ends came to 5 bases. The CDR3 length is 14 residues. Germline values: CDR1 KGHDR, CDR2 SFDVKD.

In its sample, this clonotype was seen a few times. V gene TRBV20-1 combines with J gene TRBJ2-7; D might be TRBD1 (6 bases). Germline lookup yields CDR1 DFQATT and CDR2 SNEGSKA (reference sequence). This CDR3 is built from 14 residues. The CDR3 here is CSGSDNREPYEQYF. The CDR3 region has the DNA TGCAGCGGATCAGACAACAGGGAACCCTACGAGCAGTACTTC.

In this sample, this clonotype turned up many times. The CDR3, as DNA: TGCAGTGCTACCCAAGCGGGCCCGAACAATGAGCAGTTCTTC. It specifies CSATQAGPNNEQFF. V is TRBV20-1 and J is TRBJ2-1, with a weak D call TRBD2 (6 bases). CDR1 DFQATT and CDR2 SNEGSKA come from the germline V gene (reference sequence). Trimming took 4 bases from V and 5 from J, leaving 15 bases between them. This CDR3 comprises 14 residues.

This clonotype has a handful of counts. The chain recombines TRBV7-9 with TRBJ2-1; no reliable D call. V shed 2 bases and J shed 10 bases, with 12 bases lying between them. The CDR3 is made up of 13 amino acids. Germline CDR1 SEHNR, CDR2 FQNEAQ (reference sequence). The CDR3: CASSLPSSKEQFF. CDR3 in DNA: TGTGCCAGCAGCTTACCTTCTTCGAAAGAGCAGTTCTTC. Supplemented by reference TRBV7-9 and TRBJ2-1, the full variable domain reads DTGVSQNPRHKITKRGQNVTFRCDPISEHNRLYWYRQTLGQGPEFLTYFQNEAQLEKSRLLSDRFSAERPKGSFSTLEIQRTEQGDSAMYLCASSLPSSKEQFFGPGTRLTVL.

This clonotype showed up many times. V is TRBV5-4 and J is TRBJ2-2; D call uncertain. The CDR3 covers 15 residues. CDR1 and CDR2 (germline): SGHNT, YYREEE (reference sequence). Trimming shortened V by 0 bases and J by 7 bases, and 13 bases separated the two germline ends. This CDR3 reads CASSLEDGDYGELFF. The CDR3 nucleotides read TGTGCCAGCAGCTTGGAAGATGGAGATTACGGGGAGCTGTTTTTT.

CDR3 coding DNA: TGCAGTGTTACCGGACTAACGACTCGCACAGATACGCAGTATTTT. It is translated as CSVTGLTTRTDTQYF. The chain recombines TRBV20-1 with TRBJ2-3; tentatively, D is TRBD2 (6 bases). Germline lookup yields CDR1 DFQATT and CDR2 SNEGSKA (reference sequence). CDR3 length: 15 residues. The ends were cut back, 7 bases at V and 1 base at J, with 18 bases in the middle.